The 30 T cell receptor beta chains below come from one sample, sequenced in a study of blood T cells in healthy people across ages. Combining a sample-barcoded 5' primer with a J-beta primer mix, a second PCR ran for 7 to 11 cycles. TCRdb ran MiXCR on the 5' RACE reads and lists one entry per CDR3 protein. The repertoire holds more than 1.4 million distinct CDR3 sequences, with roughly 40% as singletons. What was sequenced was blood. These receptors originate from a woman under 30 in good health.

V usage is TRBV7-2 and J usage is TRBJ2-1; 13 bases fit TRBD2. V shed 3 bases and J 15 bases; nucleotides not matched to a gene: 8. CDR3 length equals 14 residues. CDR1 and CDR2 from the germline V gene are SGHTA and FQGNSA. CDR3 nucleotides: TGTGCCAGCAGCTTGGGACTAGCGGGATATCAGTCGTTCTTC. Its translation: CASSLGLAGYQSFF. Based on the CDR3 plus reference TRBV7-2 and TRBJ2-1, the full variable domain is GAGVSQSPSNKVTEKGKDVELRCDPISGHTALYWYRQSLGQGLEFLIYFQGNSAPDKSGLPSDRFSAERTGGSVSTLTIQRTQQEDSAVYLCASSLGLAGYQSFFGPGTRLTVL.

V gene TRBV4-1 combines with J gene TRBJ1-1; 8 nucleotides agree with TRBD1. The CDR3 is 14 amino acids. V lost 6 bases to trimming and J lost 5 bases; unmatched junction nucleotides: 8. Germline loops: CDR1 MGHRA, CDR2 YSYEKL. The CDR3, as DNA: TGCGCCAGCAGTCGAGACAGGGGTAAGACTGAAGCTTTCTTT. Residues: CASSRDRGKTEAFF.

This clonotype has a single count. Mismatch with germline at one junction end may stem from a read error. CDR3 protein: CASSYSNGGRNTEAFF. In DNA form, the CDR3 reads TGCGCCAGCAGTTACTCGAATGGGGGGCGGAACACTGAAGCTTTCTTT. The chain carries TRBV6-6 and TRBJ1-1, with D possibly being TRBD1 (6 bases). The CDR3 covers 16 residues. Germline CDR1 reads MNHNY; CDR2 reads SVGAGI (reference sequence).

This clonotype came up a few times. The rearrangement uses TRBV5-6 and TRBJ2-1, with D uncertain. Germline CDR1 SGHDT, CDR2 YYEEEE. V was shortened by 3 bases and J by 4 bases, with 8 bases between the two germline ends. The CDR3 runs to 13 residues. The CDR3 here is CASSWAEYNEQFF. CDR3 nucleotide sequence: TGTGCCAGCAGCTGGGCCGAGTACAATGAGCAGTTCTTC.

This clonotype was seen many times. The chain uses TRBV6-5 and TRBJ2-1; tentatively, D is TRBD2 (6 bases). V was trimmed by 6 bases and J by 5 bases, leaving 11 bases between them. CDR3 size: 13 residues. From germline, CDR1 is MNHEY and CDR2 SVGAGI. CDR3 DNA sequence: TGTGCCAGCAGGCGGGACTTCAACAATGAGCAGTTCTTC. Its protein product is CASRRDFNNEQFF.

CDR3 amino acids: CASSQDTGQGDYGYTF. As DNA, the CDR3 is TGCGCCAGCAGCCAAGATACGGGACAGGGAGACTATGGCTACACCTTC. The chain links TRBV4-1 to TRBJ1-2; 9 nucleotides agree with TRBD1. The V gene's germline CDR1 is MGHRA and CDR2 YSYEKL. The CDR3 covers 16 residues. V was clipped by 0 bases and J by 3 bases; unmatched bases: 5.

The chain combines TRBV18 with TRBJ2-3; 7 nucleotides align to TRBD1. From germline, CDR1 is KGHSH and CDR2 LQKENI. With 3 bases clipped from V and 4 bases from J, the junction kept 13 bases outside the gene matches. This CDR3 contains 17 residues. CDR3 amino acids: CASSPPSRGPRADTQYF. For the CDR3, the DNA is TGTGCCAGCTCACCGCCCTCGAGGGGGCCTCGGGCAGATACGCAGTATTTT.

The chain combines TRBV12-3 or TRBV12-4 with TRBJ1-2, with 8 positions matching TRBD1. The V segment lost 4 bases and the J segment 8 bases; nucleotides outside the gene matches: 15. The CDR3 is made up of 16 amino acids. CDR3 residues: CASSWTGPETPRGYTF. The CDR3 nucleotides read TGTGCCAGCAGTTGGACAGGGCCTGAGACGCCTCGGGGCTACACCTTC.

This clonotype appeared many times. The chain carries TRBV5-1 and TRBJ1-2; unclear D gene. In germline, CDR1 is SGHRS, CDR2 YFSETQ. The CDR3 covers 12 residues. The ends were cut back, 0 bases at V and 3 bases at J, with 3 bases in the middle. The CDR3 coding sequence is TGCGCCAGCAGCTTGGGGGACTATGGCTACACCTTC. Its protein product is CASSLGDYGYTF.

The chain is built from TRBV5-1 and TRBJ2-1, with D possibly being TRBD1 or TRBD2 (5 bases each). In germline, CDR1 is SGHRS, CDR2 YFSETQ. The CDR3 covers 14 residues. V lost 9 bases and J 6 bases, leaving 19 bases between the germline ends. CDR3 nucleotides: TGCGCCACCCAGGCCGGGACGGAAGGCAATGAGCAGTTCTTC. It encodes CATQAGTEGNEQFF. The whole variable domain, filled in from reference TRBV5-1 and TRBJ2-1, reads KAGVTQTPRYLIKTRGQQVTLSCSPISGHRSVSWYQQTPGQGLQFLFEYFSETQRNKGNFPGRFSGRQFSNSRSEMNVSTLELGDSALYLCATQAGTEGNEQFFGPGTRLTVL.

This chain uses TRBV10-3 with TRBJ1-2; 9 bases map to TRBD1. Germline-derived CDR1 and CDR2 are ENHRY and SYGVKD. The CDR3 loop spans 16 amino acids. The J segment lost 7 bases and the V segment lost 4 bases, leaving 13 bases of the junction unmatched. In nucleotides, the CDR3 is TGTGCCATCAGTGTGATAGGGCCCGGGACAGGGTTTGGCTACACCTTC. It codes for CAISVIGPGTGFGYTF.

This clonotype showed up just a few times. The chain is built from TRBV2 and TRBJ2-5; D gene unclear. The germline V gene encodes CDR1 SNHLY and CDR2 FYNNEI. Trimming shortened V by 9 bases and J by 9 bases, and 8 bases separated the two germline ends. The CDR3 is 9 residues long. CDR3 sequence (DNA): TGTGCCAGTGGCCCCCCCCAGTACTTC. Its protein product is CASGPPQYF.

Only a few counts were recorded for this clonotype. J is TRBJ1-2 and V is TRBV27; TRBD1 is a possible D gene (5 bases). CDR3 length: 15 amino acids. Trimming took 5 bases from V and 0 from J, leaving 13 bases between them. Germline CDR1 MNHEY, CDR2 SMNVEV (reference sequence). CDR3 DNA: TGTGCCAGCAGTGAAAAGGGGTCTTCTAACTATGGCTACACCTTC. Protein: CASSEKGSSNYGYTF.

The V call is TRBV2, the J call TRBJ2-1; TRBD1 is a possible D gene (5 bases). This CDR3 has 13 residues. With 9 bases removed from V and 10 bases from J, the gap between germline ends came to 19 bases. Germline V gene lookup returns CDR1 SNHLY and CDR2 FYNNEI. In DNA form, the CDR3 reads TGTGCCAGTCAGACAGTTCCCGCCGGGGAGCAGTTCTTC. Its protein product is CASQTVPAGEQFF. The full variable domain, with the rest looked up from reference TRBV2 and TRBJ2-1, is EPEVTQTPSHQVTQMGQEVILRCVPISNHLYFYWYRQILGQKVEFLVSFYNNEISEKSEIFDDQFSVERPDGSNFTLKIRSTKLEDSAMYFCASQTVPAGEQFFGPGTRLTVL.

This clonotype was observed many times. The V gene is TRBV7-9, the J gene TRBJ1-4; D is unclear. This CDR3 is 12 amino acids long. Germline CDR1 reads SEHNR; CDR2 reads FQNEAQ (reference sequence). V lost 5 bases to trimming and J lost 8 bases, with 9 bases between them. The CDR3 is CASSPGSEKLFF. DNA for the CDR3: TGTGCCAGCAGCCCCGGTTCGGAAAAACTGTTTTTT.

This clonotype has more than one count but fewer than ten. The J gene is TRBJ2-7, the V gene TRBV29-1; possible D gene TRBD2, 5 bases. V shed 4 bases and J shed 0 bases, with 13 bases lying between them. The CDR3 has 14 residues. The germline gives CDR1 SQVTM, CDR2 ANQGSEA. CDR3 loop: CSVARGFSSYEQYF. The CDR3 nucleotides read TGCAGCGTTGCTCGCGGGTTTAGCTCCTACGAGCAGTACTTC.

The chain recombines TRBV12-3 or TRBV12-4 with TRBJ1-1; D is uncertain. With 6 bases removed from V and 7 bases from J, the gap between germline ends came to 12 bases. The CDR3 is 12 amino acids. Written as DNA, the CDR3 is TGTGCCAGCAGCGTCCAACCCTTTGAAGCTTTCTTT. Translating it yields CASSVQPFEAFF.

This clonotype has more than one count but fewer than ten. The J gene is TRBJ2-6, the V gene TRBV6-1; 7 positions agree with TRBD2. Germline CDR1 and CDR2: MNHNS and SASEGT. V lost 3 bases to trimming and J lost 1 base; unmatched junction nucleotides: 6. The CDR3 runs 17 residues. CDR3 nucleotide sequence: TGTGCCAGCAGTGACGGGACGGGAGGATCTGGGGCCAACGTCCTGACTTTC. Its protein is CASSDGTGGSGANVLTF.

This clonotype was counted a few times. The gene calls are TRBV12-3 or TRBV12-4 and TRBJ2-1, with 9 bases identical to TRBD2. V lost 6 bases, J lost 10 bases, and 13 bases stayed unmatched. The CDR3 has 15 residues. CDR3 amino acids: CASSLLAGTPGEQFF. CDR3 nucleotide sequence: TGTGCCAGCAGCCTACTAGCGGGTACCCCGGGGGAGCAGTTCTTC.

This clonotype was counted between two and nine times. J is TRBJ2-1 and V is TRBV6-5; 8 positions match TRBD1. Germline assignment: CDR1 MNHEY and CDR2 SVGAGI. This CDR3 is 15 amino acids long. V was clipped by 8 bases and J by 6 bases; unmatched bases: 12. CDR3 DNA sequence: TGTGCCAGCTCAATTGTGACAGGGGTAGGCAATGAGCAGTTCTTC. Amino acid sequence: CASSIVTGVGNEQFF.

V is TRBV30 and J is TRBJ1-1; the match to TRBD1 covers 10 bases. The V segment lost 4 bases and the J segment 6 bases; nucleotides outside the gene matches: 5. This CDR3 spans 13 amino acids. Germline CDR1 is GTSNPN and CDR2 is SVGIG (reference sequence). DNA of the CDR3: TGTGCCTGGACGGGACAGGGGAGGTCTGAAGCTTTCTTT. Protein product: CAWTGQGRSEAFF.

This clonotype was observed a few times. This chain joins TRBV7-6 and TRBJ2-3, with 7 positions matching TRBD1. Germline trimming cut 3 bases from V and 4 bases from J; bases unmatched to any gene: 4. Per the germline V gene, CDR1 is SGHVS and CDR2 is FNYEAQ. The CDR3 is made up of 14 amino acids. CDR3 coding DNA: TGTGCCAGCAGCTTGGCGACAGGGTCAGATACGCAGTATTTT. Translation: CASSLATGSDTQYF.

Only a few counts were recorded for this clonotype. At one end the junction does not follow the germline gene, possibly because of a read error. CDR3 sequence reads: CASSRDRGSTYEQYF. DNA of the CDR3: TGTGCCAGCAGTCGGGACAGGGGCTCTACCTACGAGCAGTATTTC. The rearrangement uses TRBV6-5 and TRBJ2-1, with 10 bases that match TRBD1. The V gene's germline CDR1 is MNHEY and CDR2 SVGAGI. The CDR3 covers 15 residues.

The chain recombines TRBV9 with TRBJ2-1, with 9 nucleotides matching TRBD2. J was trimmed by 10 bases and V by 3 bases; bases with no gene match: 11. CDR3 length equals 15 residues. Germline values: CDR1 SGDLS, CDR2 YYNGEE. The CDR3 reads CASSAQAGGLSEQFF. CDR3 in DNA: TGTGCCAGCAGCGCGCAAGCGGGGGGACTATCCGAGCAGTTCTTC.

As regards this clonotype: The junction shows a germline mismatch at one end, possibly a read error. V and J are TRBV27 and TRBJ1-1; D remains unclear. Germline V lookup: CDR1 MNHEY, CDR2 SMNVEV (reference sequence). The CDR3 totals 14 residues. CDR3 DNA: TGTGCCAGCAGTTTAACTGTCAGTCACACCGAAGCTTTCTTT. Its translation is CASSLTVSHTEAFF.

The gene calls are TRBV20-1 and TRBJ2-5; perhaps D is TRBD1 or TRBD2 (5 bases each). TRBJ2-7 explains the end of the DNA better; the J call may be wrong. This CDR3 has 14 residues. From germline, CDR1 is DFQATT and CDR2 SNEGSKA (reference sequence). CDR3 in amino acids: CSAQGRDSAYEQYF. The CDR3 DNA sequence: TGCAGTGCGCAGGGACGGGATTCGGCCTACGAGCAGTACTTC.

The V and J genes are TRBV30 and TRBJ2-1; a weak D match, TRBD2 (6 bases). V lost 5 bases to trimming and J lost 10 bases, with 15 bases between them. The germline gives CDR1 GTSNPN, CDR2 SVGIG (reference sequence). The CDR3 is made up of 12 amino acids. The CDR3 sequence is CAWVGGSYEQFF. In nucleotides, the CDR3 is TGTGCCTGGGTTGGGGGGTCCTACGAGCAGTTCTTC.

This clonotype was found a few times. The chain is built from TRBV12-3 or TRBV12-4 and TRBJ1-2; 9 bases are a match to TRBD1. Trimming removed 5 bases from V and 4 bases from J; junction bases left unmatched: 5. The CDR3 spans 14 residues. The CDR3 DNA is TGTGCCAGCAGTACCGGGACAGGGCTCTATGGCTACACCTTC. This sequence encodes CASSTGTGLYGYTF.

For this clonotype: One end of the junction does not line up with germline, which may come from a read error. The V and J genes are TRBV20-1 and TRBJ2-1; 10 bases are shared with TRBD1. CDR3 size: 21 residues. Germline loops: CDR1 DFQATT, CDR2 SNEGSKA (reference sequence). In DNA, the CDR3 is TGCAGTGCGCCCATAGGGCAAAGGACAGGGGGGCGTTTCGTAACCTACACTGAGCAGTTCTTC. Amino acids: CSAPIGQRTGGRFVTYTEQFF.

J is TRBJ2-1 and V is TRBV3-1; weak D call: TRBD1 (5 bases). The ends were cut back, 0 bases at V and 4 bases at J, with 10 bases in the middle. CDR1 and CDR2 from the germline V gene are LGHDT and YNNKEL (reference sequence). The CDR3 sequence is 15 residues long. The CDR3 nucleotides are TGTGCCAGCAGCCAAGATGGGGCAGGGTACAATGAGCAGTTCTTC. This encodes CASSQDGAGYNEQFF.